These 30 T cell receptor beta chains were all obtained from the same sample, sequenced in a study of T-cell reconstitution after alpha-beta-depleted transplantation in children. The authors prepared the TCRbeta library with unique molecular identifiers. TCRdb passed the PCR reads through MiXCR, listing each CDR3 protein once. The sample consists of 98,000 or so distinct CDR3 sequences, 20% to 30% of them appearing once. Sequencing used PBMCs, obtained before TCRalphabeta/CD19-depleted stem cell transplant. These receptors all come from a boy younger than 10 with acute lymphoblastic leukemia, due to receive a stem cell transplant.

This clonotype appeared a few times. The chain joins TRBV28 to TRBJ2-1; 9 nucleotides align to TRBD1. V gave up 2 bases and J gave up 4 bases; unmatched junction bases: 6. The CDR3 extends over 16 amino acids. The germline V gene encodes CDR1 MDHEN and CDR2 SYDVKM. CDR3 nucleotides: TGTGCCAGCAGTTTAGGTGGGACAGGGCCTTACAATGAGCAGTTCTTC. It translates to CASSLGGTGPYNEQFF.

The V call is TRBV12-3 or TRBV12-4, the J call TRBJ2-1, with D unresolved. The CDR3 contains 12 residues. Trimming removed 4 bases at V and 14 bases at J, with 15 bases between. In nucleotides, the CDR3 is TGTGCCAGCAGTTCAAACCCCCTGACGGAGTTCTTC. Amino acid sequence: CASSSNPLTEFF.

The rearrangement uses TRBV5-1 and TRBJ1-2; no firm D call. The CDR3 length is 14 residues. V lost 3 bases and J lost 0, with 9 bases in between. Germline V lookup: CDR1 SGHRS, CDR2 YFSETQ. The CDR3 bases are TGCGCCAGCAGCTCACAAACAGCTAACTATGGCTACACCTTC. Translating it yields CASSSQTANYGYTF.

This clonotype was detected only a few times. This chain joins TRBV6-2 or TRBV6-3 and TRBJ2-3; TRBD2 is a possible D gene (6 bases). Per germline, CDR1 MNHEY and CDR2 SVGEGT. CDR3 length equals 16 residues. V lost 4 bases and J lost 0, with 14 bases in between. As DNA, the CDR3 is TGTGCCAGCAGTTCCGGAGGGGCACCGAGCACAGATACGCAGTATTTT. Its translation: CASSSGGAPSTDTQYF.

As to this clonotype: This may stem from a read error, because a much larger clone lies one nucleotide away. The V call is TRBV5-5, the J call TRBJ2-3; 7 bases are shared with TRBD2. The CDR3 extends over 16 amino acids. Germline CDR1 reads SGHKS; CDR2 reads YYEKEE (reference sequence). The junction had 9 bases not matched to a gene; V was cut back by 2 bases and J by 3 bases. The CDR3 coding sequence is TGTGCCAGCAGCTTTGCGGCGGGAGTGTCGACAGATACGCAGTATTTT. It specifies CASSFAAGVSTDTQYF.

The genes are TRBV30 and TRBJ1-5, with 7 bases lining up with TRBD1. The V gene end was trimmed by 5 bases and the J gene end by 3 bases; junction bases not matched to a gene: 4. Germline CDR1 reads GTSNPN; CDR2 reads SVGIG (reference sequence). CDR3 length: 13 residues. DNA of the CDR3: TGTGCCTGGGCGACAGGGAACAATCAGCCCCAGCATTTT. Amino acid sequence: CAWATGNNQPQHF.

V and J are TRBV21-1 and TRBJ2-1. TRBV21-1 is reported as a pseudogene. The CDR3 covers 15 residues. CDR3 sequence (DNA): TGTGCCCGGCAAAGGAAGAAGAGCTCCTACAATGAGCAGTTCTTC. Protein product: CARQRKKSSYNEQFF.

The chain is built from TRBV6-1 and TRBJ2-7; TRBD2 matches 11 bases. This CDR3 has 17 amino acids. CDR1 and CDR2 (germline): MNHNS, SASEGT. V lost 6 bases, J lost 2 bases, and 12 bases stayed unmatched. Written as DNA, the CDR3 is TGTGCCAGCAGCCGTACCGGGACTAGCGGAGGGGCCTACGAGCAGTACTTC. It yields the protein CASSRTGTSGGAYEQYF.

The V call is TRBV29-1, the J call TRBJ1-2, with 7 bases identical to TRBD1. Germline V gene sequence: CDR1 SQVTM, CDR2 ANQGSEA. CDR3 length: 15 amino acids. J gave up 6 bases and V 0 bases, and 10 bases lay outside the gene matches. The CDR3 region is CSVEDSLGGGDGYTF. The CDR3 DNA reads as TGCAGCGTTGAAGATTCTTTAGGGGGCGGGGATGGCTACACCTTC. Full variable domain (outside the CDR3, taken from reference TRBV29-1 and TRBJ1-2): SAVISQKPSRDICQRGTSLTIQCQVDSQVTMMFWYRQQPGQSLTLIATANQGSEATYESGFVIDKFPISRPNLTFSTLTVSNMSPEDSSIYLCSVEDSLGGGDGYTFGSGTRLTVV.

This chain links TRBV20-1 with TRBJ1-5, with TRBD1 as a possible D gene (5 bases). Germline CDR1 reads DFQATT; CDR2 reads SNEGSKA (reference sequence). CDR3 length: 14 amino acids. The V end lost 1 base, the J end lost 0 bases, and 7 bases lay between the germline ends. CDR3 amino acids: CSARGGGSNQPQHF. The DNA for the CDR3 is TGCAGTGCTAGAGGTGGGGGTAGCAATCAGCCCCAGCATTTT.

CDR3 sequence: CASSYGGGGREQYF. The DNA of the CDR3 is TGCGCCAGCAGCTATGGAGGAGGGGGTCGCGAGCAGTACTTC. The rearrangement links TRBV5-1 to TRBJ2-7, with D perhaps given as TRBD1 or TRBD2 (6 bases each). With 3 bases removed from V and 6 bases from J, the gap between germline ends came to 16 bases. Germline loops: CDR1 SGHRS, CDR2 YFSETQ. The CDR3 is 14 amino acids.

V usage is TRBV12-3 or TRBV12-4 and J usage is TRBJ1-2, with a tentative D call TRBD1 (6 bases). Between the trimmed V and J ends, which lost 6 bases and 8 bases, there was a span of 16 bases. The CDR3 length is 13 residues. The CDR3 DNA sequence: TGTGCCAGCAGCCCCGGGGGGGCTCGGGGCTACACCTTC. This sequence encodes CASSPGGARGYTF.

This chain uses TRBV15 with TRBJ2-1, with D hard to call. The CDR3 is 13 amino acids. Germline assignment: CDR1 LNHNV and CDR2 YYDKDF (reference sequence). V lost 8 bases, J lost 1 base, and 9 bases lay in between. The CDR3 reads CATRVMSYNEQFF. CDR3 in DNA: TGTGCCACCCGGGTGATGTCCTACAATGAGCAGTTCTTC.

In its sample, this clonotype was seen a few times. The chain employs TRBV27 and TRBJ2-2, with 9 nucleotides matching TRBD1. The CDR3 loop spans 14 amino acids. After removal of 5 bases from V and 14 bases from J, the junction contained 12 bases not matched to a gene. Germline-derived CDR1 and CDR2 are MNHEY and SMNVEV (reference sequence). The CDR3 region has the DNA TGTGCCAGCAGTACCCACAGGGGGCCCTCCCTTCTGTTTTTT. It codes for CASSTHRGPSLLFF.

The rearrangement links TRBV4-1 to TRBJ2-3; tentatively, D is TRBD1 or TRBD2 (5 bases each). Trimming cost V 5 bases and J 0 bases, with 12 bases left between them. Germline V gene sequence: CDR1 MGHRA, CDR2 YSYEKL. The CDR3 is 15 amino acids. In DNA form, the CDR3 reads TGCGCCAGCAGCTGGGGGTCTCCTAGCACAGATACGCAGTATTTT. The encoded protein is CASSWGSPSTDTQYF.

This clonotype was picked up a small number of times. The CDR3 reads CSAADTPSNQPQHF. The CDR3 DNA sequence: TGCAGTGCTGCGGACACCCCTAGCAATCAGCCCCAGCATTTT. This chain joins TRBV20-1 and TRBJ1-5, with D possibly being TRBD1 (5 bases). V was cut by 5 bases and J by 0 bases, with 11 bases left in between. The CDR3 spans 14 residues. Looked up from germline, CDR1 is DFQATT and CDR2 is SNEGSKA (reference sequence).

The V gene is TRBV28, the J gene TRBJ2-7, with 8 bases fitting TRBD1. V lost 5 bases to trimming and J lost 1 base; unmatched junction nucleotides: 4. Germline V gives CDR1 MDHEN, CDR2 SYDVKM. The CDR3 has 14 residues. The CDR3 DNA is TGTGCCAGCAGTCCCGACAGGGGATCCTACGAGCAGTACTTC. Encoded protein: CASSPDRGSYEQYF.

V gene TRBV20-1 combines with J gene TRBJ2-5, with a possible D match to TRBD1 (5 bases). This CDR3 region has 14 residues. Trimming shortened V by 5 bases and J by 4 bases, and 17 bases separated the two germline ends. Germline CDR1 DFQATT, CDR2 SNEGSKA (reference sequence). The CDR3 nucleotides are TGCAGTGCTCGCATTCCTAGGGGTCCAGAGACCCAGTACTTC. It encodes CSARIPRGPETQYF.

The chain combines TRBV5-1 with TRBJ2-5, with 9 bases that match TRBD1. Germline loops: CDR1 SGHRS, CDR2 YFSETQ. Trimming cost V 5 bases and J 5 bases; bases outside gene matches: 7. The CDR3 has 14 amino acids. CDR3 in amino acids: CASRPGQGGETQYF. For the CDR3, the DNA is TGCGCCAGCAGACCGGGACAGGGAGGGGAGACCCAGTACTTC.

This clonotype was seen more than once but under ten times. The rearrangement uses TRBV3-1 and TRBJ2-2; D not resolved. The CDR3 is 15 amino acids. Germline V lookup: CDR1 LGHDT, CDR2 YNNKEL (reference sequence). Trimming left V 3 bases short and J 2 bases short, with 10 bases between. The CDR3 protein is CASSQGAVNTGELFF. In DNA, the CDR3 is TGTGCCAGCAGCCAGGGCGCGGTAAACACCGGGGAGCTGTTTTTT.

This clonotype was recorded many times. The chain employs TRBV29-1 and TRBJ2-5, with D perhaps being TRBD1 or TRBD2 (6 bases each). The CDR3 consists of 16 residues. V lost 0 bases and J 7 bases, leaving 21 bases between the germline ends. The germline V gene encodes CDR1 SQVTM and CDR2 ANQGSEA. CDR3 sequence reads: CSVEDLKGVQAGTQYF. The CDR3, as DNA: TGCAGCGTTGAAGATCTTAAGGGGGTCCAAGCGGGGACCCAGTACTTC.

Here the CDR3 DNA reads TGCGCCAGCAGCTCCACTCCTCCCAACTACGAGCAGTACTTC. Residues: CASSSTPPNYEQYF. The chain has TRBV5-1 and TRBJ2-7; no definite D call. With 3 bases removed from V and 3 bases from J, the gap between germline ends came to 13 bases. The CDR3 loop spans 14 amino acids. The germline V gene has CDR1 SGHRS and CDR2 YFSETQ. Drawing the rest from reference TRBV5-1 and TRBJ2-7, the complete variable domain is KAGVTQTPRYLIKTRGQQVTLSCSPISGHRSVSWYQQTPGQGLQFLFEYFSETQRNKGNFPGRFSGRQFSNSRSEMNVSTLELGDSALYLCASSSTPPNYEQYFGPGTRLTVT.

The chain combines TRBV11-3 with TRBJ2-2; D ambiguous. Germline CDR1 is SGHNT and CDR2 is YENEEA. The CDR3 spans 13 residues. Trimming cost V 5 bases and J 5 bases, with 9 bases left between them. CDR3 bases: TGTGCCAGCAGCCCGACCTGGACCGGGGAGCTGTTTTTT. Amino acid sequence: CASSPTWTGELFF.

In its sample, this clonotype was seen a few times. The chain has TRBV20-1 and TRBJ2-3, with a possible D match to TRBD2 (6 bases). The V end lost 3 bases, the J end lost 4 bases, and 20 bases lay between the germline ends. The CDR3 extends over 16 amino acids. CDR1 is DFQATT and CDR2 is SNEGSKA in the germline V gene (reference sequence). As DNA, the CDR3 is TGCAGTGCTAGGGGGTTCATAGCGGAGATCCCAGATACGCAGTATTTT. This gives the protein CSARGFIAEIPDTQYF.

This clonotype came up many times. V usage is TRBV4-1 and J usage is TRBJ2-2; 11 nucleotides agree with TRBD2. Trimming removed 7 bases from V and 6 bases from J; junction bases left unmatched: 16. The germline V gene has CDR1 MGHRA and CDR2 YSYEKL. The CDR3 contains 18 residues. The CDR3 coding sequence is TGCGCCAGCACCGGGACTAGCGGAGGGGCCCAAGGCGCCGGGGAGCTGTTTTTT. This codes for CASTGTSGGAQGAGELFF.

The chain combines TRBV7-6 with TRBJ2-5; no firm D call. Trimming took 1 base from V and 5 from J, leaving 5 bases between them. CDR1 is SGHVS and CDR2 is FNYEAQ in the germline V gene. The CDR3 length is 12 residues. The CDR3 sequence: CASSLDGETQYF. The CDR3 DNA is TGTGCCAGCAGCTTAGATGGGGAGACCCAGTACTTC.

The gene calls are TRBV13 and TRBJ2-1, with 8 bases identical to TRBD2. Trimming removed 2 bases from V and 0 bases from J; junction bases left unmatched: 24. CDR1 and CDR2 (germline): PRHDT, FYEKMQ (reference sequence). CDR3 length equals 23 residues. In DNA, the CDR3 is TGTGCCAGCAGCTTAAGGGCCACTAGCGGAGGGGCCTCATTTAGTAGCTCCTACAATGAGCAGTTCTTC. This gives the protein CASSLRATSGGASFSSSYNEQFF. Full variable domain (rest looked up from reference TRBV13 and TRBJ2-1): AAGVIQSPRHLIKEKRETATLKCYPIPRHDTVYWYQQGPGQDPQFLISFYEKMQSDKGSIPDRFSAQQFSDYHSELNMSSLELGDSALYFCASSLRATSGGASFSSSYNEQFFGPGTRLTVL.

The table lists this clonotype with many counts. The rearrangement uses TRBV28 and TRBJ2-7; D may be TRBD1 or TRBD2 (6 bases each). From germline, CDR1 is MDHEN and CDR2 SYDVKM. The V and J ends lost 6 bases and 2 bases respectively, with 38 bases between them. The CDR3 is 22 amino acids. The CDR3, as DNA: TGTGCCAGCAGCCGGTGGGAGAACCTCTGGGGGGCAGACAGGAGGGGCACCTACGAGCAGTACTTC. Encoded protein: CASSRWENLWGADRRGTYEQYF.

The V call is TRBV3-1, the J call TRBJ2-7; D possibly matches TRBD1 or TRBD2 (5 bases each). Looked up from germline, CDR1 is LGHDT and CDR2 is YNNKEL (reference sequence). V was clipped by 4 bases and J by 7 bases, with 17 bases between them. The CDR3 spans 14 residues. The CDR3 coding sequence is TGTGCCAGCAGCCCCTCCGGGACCCGCTGGGAGCAGTACTTC. It yields the protein CASSPSGTRWEQYF.

This clonotype was counted a few times. This chain joins TRBV6-2 or TRBV6-3 and TRBJ2-2; D may correspond to TRBD1 or TRBD2 (5 bases each). Trimming took 2 bases from V and 4 from J, leaving 14 bases between them. The CDR3 is 16 residues long. Germline CDR1 is MNHEY and CDR2 is SVGEGT. CDR3 nucleotides: TGTGCCAGCAGTTACGAGAGGGGTCGTGGCACCGGGGAGCTGTTTTTT. Translation: CASSYERGRGTGELFF.